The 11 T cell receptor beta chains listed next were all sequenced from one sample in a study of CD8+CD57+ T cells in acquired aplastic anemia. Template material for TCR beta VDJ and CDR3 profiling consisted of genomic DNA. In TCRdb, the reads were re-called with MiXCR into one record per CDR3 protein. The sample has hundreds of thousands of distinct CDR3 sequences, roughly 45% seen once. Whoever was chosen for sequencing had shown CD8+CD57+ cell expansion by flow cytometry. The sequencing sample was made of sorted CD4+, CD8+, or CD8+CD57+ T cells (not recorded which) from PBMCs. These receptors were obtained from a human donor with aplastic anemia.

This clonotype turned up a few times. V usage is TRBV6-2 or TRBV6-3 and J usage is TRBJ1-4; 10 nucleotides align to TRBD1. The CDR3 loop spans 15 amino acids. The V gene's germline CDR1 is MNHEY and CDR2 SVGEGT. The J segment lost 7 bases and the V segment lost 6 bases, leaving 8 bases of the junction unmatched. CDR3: CASRATGGLGEKLFF. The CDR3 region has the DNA TGTGCCAGCAGAGCGACAGGGGGCCTGGGTGAAAAACTGTTTTTT.

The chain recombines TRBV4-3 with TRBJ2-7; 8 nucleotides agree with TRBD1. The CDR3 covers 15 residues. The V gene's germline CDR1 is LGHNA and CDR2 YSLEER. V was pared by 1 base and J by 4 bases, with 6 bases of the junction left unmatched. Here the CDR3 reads CASSQGTGSFYEQYF. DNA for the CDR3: TGCGCCAGCAGCCAAGGGACAGGGAGCTTTTACGAGCAGTACTTC.

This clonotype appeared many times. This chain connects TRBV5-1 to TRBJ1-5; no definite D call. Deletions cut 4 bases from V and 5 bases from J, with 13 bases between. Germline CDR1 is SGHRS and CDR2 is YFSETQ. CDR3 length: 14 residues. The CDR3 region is CASSPGGKDQPQHF. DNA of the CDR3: TGCGCCAGCAGCCCGGGTGGGAAGGATCAGCCCCAGCATTTT.

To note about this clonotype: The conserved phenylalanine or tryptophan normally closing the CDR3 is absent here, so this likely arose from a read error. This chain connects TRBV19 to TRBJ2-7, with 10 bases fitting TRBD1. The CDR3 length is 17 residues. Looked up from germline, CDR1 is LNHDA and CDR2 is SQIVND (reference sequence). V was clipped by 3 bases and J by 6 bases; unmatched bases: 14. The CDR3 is CASSIPGLGQGGVEQYL. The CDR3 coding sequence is TGTGCCAGTAGTATCCCCGGCCTCGGACAGGGGGGCGTCGAGCAGTACCTC.

CDR3 nucleotides: TGTGCCAGCAGCCGGGGCGGGGGCCCAGAGACCCAGTACTTC. This translates into CASSRGGGPETQYF. The V gene is TRBV9, the J gene TRBJ2-5; D may be TRBD2 (7 bases). The CDR3 runs 14 residues. The V gene's germline CDR1 is SGDLS and CDR2 YYNGEE. Trimming took 4 bases from V and 4 from J, leaving 14 bases between them.

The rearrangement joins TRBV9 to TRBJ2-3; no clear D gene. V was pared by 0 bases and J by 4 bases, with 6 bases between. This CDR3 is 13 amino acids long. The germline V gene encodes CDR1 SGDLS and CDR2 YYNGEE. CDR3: CASSVDGPDTQYF. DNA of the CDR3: TGTGCCAGCAGCGTAGACGGTCCAGATACGCAGTATTTT.

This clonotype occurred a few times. The CDR3 DNA is TGCAGTGCTAGTCGGTCCAATGAGCAGTTCTTC. Translation: CSASRSNEQFF. This chain connects TRBV20-1 to TRBJ2-1; no clear D. V dropped 3 bases and J dropped 6 bases, with 6 bases sitting between them. Per germline, CDR1 DFQATT and CDR2 SNEGSKA (reference sequence). This CDR3 is built from 11 residues.

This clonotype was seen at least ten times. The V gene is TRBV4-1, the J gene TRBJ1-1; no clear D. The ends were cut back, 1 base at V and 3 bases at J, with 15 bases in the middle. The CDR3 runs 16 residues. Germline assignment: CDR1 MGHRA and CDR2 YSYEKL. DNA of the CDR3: TGCGCCAGCAGCCAAGGAGTAGAGGGTAGAGACACTGAAGCTTTCTTT. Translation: CASSQGVEGRDTEAFF.

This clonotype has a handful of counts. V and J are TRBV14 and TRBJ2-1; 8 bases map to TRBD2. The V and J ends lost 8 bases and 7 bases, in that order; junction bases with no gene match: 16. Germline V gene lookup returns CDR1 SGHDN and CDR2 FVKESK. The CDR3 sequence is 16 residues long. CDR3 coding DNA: TGTGCCAGCTCACCCTTCGGGCGGGGGGAAATAAATGAGCAGTTCTTC. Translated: CASSPFGRGEINEQFF. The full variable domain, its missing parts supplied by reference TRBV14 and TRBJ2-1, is EAGVTQFPSHSVIEKGQTVTLRCDPISGHDNLYWYRRVMGKEIKFLLHFVKESKQDESGMPNNRFLAERTGGTYSTLKVQPAELEDSGVYFCASSPFGRGEINEQFFGPGTRLTVL.

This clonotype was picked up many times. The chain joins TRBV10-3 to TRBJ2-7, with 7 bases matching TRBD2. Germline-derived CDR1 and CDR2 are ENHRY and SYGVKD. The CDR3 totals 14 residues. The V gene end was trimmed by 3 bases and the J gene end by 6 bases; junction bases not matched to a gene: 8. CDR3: CAISEGRAAIEQYF. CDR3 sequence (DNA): TGTGCCATCAGTGAAGGGAGGGCGGCTATCGAGCAGTACTTC.

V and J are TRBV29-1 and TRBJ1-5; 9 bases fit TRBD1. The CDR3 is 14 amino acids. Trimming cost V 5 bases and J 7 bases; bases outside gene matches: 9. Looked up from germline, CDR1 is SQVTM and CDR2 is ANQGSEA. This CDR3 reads CSVSGDRVGQPQHF. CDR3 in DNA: TGCAGCGTTAGCGGGGACAGGGTGGGGCAGCCCCAGCATTTT.